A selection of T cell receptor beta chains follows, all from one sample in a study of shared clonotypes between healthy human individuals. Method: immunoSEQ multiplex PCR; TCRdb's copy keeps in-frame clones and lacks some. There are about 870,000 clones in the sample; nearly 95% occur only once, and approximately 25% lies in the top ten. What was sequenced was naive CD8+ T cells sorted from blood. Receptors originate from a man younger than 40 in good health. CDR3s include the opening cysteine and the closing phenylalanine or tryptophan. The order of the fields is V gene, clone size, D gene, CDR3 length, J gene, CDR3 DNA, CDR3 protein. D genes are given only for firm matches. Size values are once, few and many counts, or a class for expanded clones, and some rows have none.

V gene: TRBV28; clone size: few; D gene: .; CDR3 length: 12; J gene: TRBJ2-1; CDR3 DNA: TGTGCCAGCAGTTTAGGCGGGAATGAGCAGTTCTTC; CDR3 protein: CASSLGGNEQFF
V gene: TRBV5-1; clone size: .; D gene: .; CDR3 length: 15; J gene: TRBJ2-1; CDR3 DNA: TGCGCCAGCAGCGAGCAGGGTTACCAGGGTAATGAGCAGTTCTTC; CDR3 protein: CASSEQGYQGNEQFF
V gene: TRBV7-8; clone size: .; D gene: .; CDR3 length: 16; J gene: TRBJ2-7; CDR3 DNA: TGTGCCAGCAGCTTTTCGACCGGGACACGTCCCTACGAGCAGTACTTC; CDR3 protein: CASSFSTGTRPYEQYF
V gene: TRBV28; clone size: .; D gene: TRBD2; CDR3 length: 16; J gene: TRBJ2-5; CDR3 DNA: TGTGCCAGCAGTGAGACTAGCGGGAGGCTGGGGGAGACCCAGTACTTC; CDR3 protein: CASSETSGRLGETQYF
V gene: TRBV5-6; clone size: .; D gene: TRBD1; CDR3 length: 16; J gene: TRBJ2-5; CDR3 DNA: TGTGCCAGCAGCCCCTGGGGGACAGGGTGGCGTGAGACCCAGTACTTC; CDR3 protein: CASSPWGTGWRETQYF
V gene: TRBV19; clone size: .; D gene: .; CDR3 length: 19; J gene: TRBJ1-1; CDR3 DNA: TGTGCCAGTAGTATAACAGTATTTGGGGAGTTAGACATGAACACTGAAGCTTTCTTT; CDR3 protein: CASSITVFGELDMNTEAFF
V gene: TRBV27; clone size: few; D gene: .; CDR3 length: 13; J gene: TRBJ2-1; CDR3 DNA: TGTGCCAGCAGTTTCTTCTCCTACAATGAGCAGTTCTTC; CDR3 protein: CASSFFSYNEQFF
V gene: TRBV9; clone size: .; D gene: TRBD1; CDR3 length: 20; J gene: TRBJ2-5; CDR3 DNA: TGTGCCAGCAGCGTAGGAGGCATAACCGGCGGGACAGGGGGCCAAGAGACCCAGTACTTC; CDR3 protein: CASSVGGITGGTGGQETQYF
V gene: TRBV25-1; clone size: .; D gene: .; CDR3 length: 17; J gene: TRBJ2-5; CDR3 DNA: TGTGCCAGCAGTGAATATGGAGCCAGCACAATCATGGAGACCCAGTACTTC; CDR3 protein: CASSEYGASTIMETQYF
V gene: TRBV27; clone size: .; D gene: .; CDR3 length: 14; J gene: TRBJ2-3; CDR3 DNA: TGTGCCAGCAGTTTAGCGCGGCTACCTTATACGCAGTATTTT; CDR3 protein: CASSLARLPYTQYF
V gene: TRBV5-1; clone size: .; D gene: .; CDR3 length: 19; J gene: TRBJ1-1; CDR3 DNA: TGCGCCAGCAGCTTCCGTTGGGACCTCGACCGAACAAGGGGGACTGAAGCTTTCTTT; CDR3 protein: CASSFRWDLDRTRGTEAFF
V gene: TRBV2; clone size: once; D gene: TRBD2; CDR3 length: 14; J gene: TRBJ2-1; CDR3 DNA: TGTGCCAGCAGCCGACTAGCTAGTTTCAATGAGCAGTTCTTC; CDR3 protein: CASSRLASFNEQFF
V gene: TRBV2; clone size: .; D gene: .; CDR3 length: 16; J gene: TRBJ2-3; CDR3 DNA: TGTGCCAGCAGGGGTCGGGGAGCGCAATACACAGATACGCAGTATTTT; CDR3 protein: CASRGRGAQYTDTQYF
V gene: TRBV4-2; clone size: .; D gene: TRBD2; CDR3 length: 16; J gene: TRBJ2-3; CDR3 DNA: TGTGCCAGCAGCCAGGGACTAGCGGGTGACACAGATACGCAGTATTTT; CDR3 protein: CASSQGLAGDTDTQYF
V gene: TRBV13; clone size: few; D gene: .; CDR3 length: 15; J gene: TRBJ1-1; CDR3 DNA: TGTGCCAGCAGCTTAGAGGGACAAATGAACACTGAAGCTTTCTTT; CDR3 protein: CASSLEGQMNTEAFF
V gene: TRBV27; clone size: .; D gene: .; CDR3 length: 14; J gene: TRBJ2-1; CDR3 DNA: TGTGCCAGCAGTTTGGTATCTGAAGGAGATGAGCAGTTCTTC; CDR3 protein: CASSLVSEGDEQFF